The following is a T cell receptor beta chain sequence with its context. The data were taken from a study of preoperative IRX-2 immunotherapy in early breast cancer. The treatment: preoperative locoregional IRX-2 cytokine immunotherapy. Samples came from a phase Ib trial of preoperative locoregional IRX-2 cytokine immunotherapy. This CDR3 is 14 amino acids long. The V end lost 0 bases, the J end lost 0 bases, and 6 bases lay between the germline ends. Germline V gene data show CDR1 as LGHNT and CDR2 as FRNRAP. Method: immunoSEQ multiplex PCR; TCRdb's copy keeps in-frame clones and lacks some. The table shows about 3,900 clones, with 55% to 70% occurring only once.

The sequencing used tumor tissue, collected after IRX-2 immunotherapy. This chain joins TRBV12-5 and TRBJ2-7, with a tentative D call TRBD1 (5 bases). This receptor was obtained from a human donor with breast cancer. DNA for the CDR3: TGTGCTAGTGGTTTGGTAGGACACTCCTACGAGCAGTACTTC. This sequence encodes CASGLVGHSYEQYF.